A single sample gave rise to the 16 T cell receptor beta chains below, sequenced in a study of blood T cell repertoires in COVID-19. Using immunoSEQ multiplex PCR, the repertoire was profiled, and TCRdb retains in-frame clones only, with some absent. The sample has about 100,000 clones; around 81% are singletons. The material sequenced was peripheral blood. The receptors derive from a man aged 45-60 years with active or convalescent COVID-19.

The chain has TRBV5-1 and TRBJ1-4; D remains unclear. V was trimmed by 2 bases and J by 4 bases, leaving 18 bases between them. The CDR3 consists of 17 residues. The V gene's germline CDR1 is SGHRS and CDR2 YFSETQ. CDR3 sequence (DNA): TGCGCCAGCAGCTTCTCCCCCCGACGGGCGGGTAATGAAAAACTGTTTTTT. This gives the protein CASSFSPRRAGNEKLFF. The variable domain in full, with the rest retrieved from reference TRBV5-1 and TRBJ1-4, is KAGVTQTPRYLIKTRGQQVTLSCSPISGHRSVSWYQQTPGQGLQFLFEYFSETQRNKGNFPGRFSGRQFSNSRSEMNVSTLELGDSALYLCASSFSPRRAGNEKLFFGSGTQLSVL.

The V and J genes are TRBV12-5 and TRBJ2-2; D perhaps matches TRBD2 (6 bases). This CDR3 has 16 amino acids. With 4 bases removed from V and 3 bases from J, the gap between germline ends came to 15 bases. Germline V gene sequence: CDR1 LGHNT, CDR2 FRNRAP. CDR3 in DNA: TGTGCTAGTGGTTCCTCTCCGGGAGTTTACACCGGGGAGCTGTTTTTT. Translation gives CASGSSPGVYTGELFF.

J is TRBJ2-7 and V is TRBV4-1, with unresolved D. This CDR3 contains 13 residues. CDR1 and CDR2 from the germline V gene are MGHRA and YSYEKL. Trimming removed 4 bases from V and 6 bases from J, with 13 bases in between. The CDR3 here is CASSLGVQLEQYF. The DNA for the CDR3 is TGCGCCAGCAGCCTGGGTGTACAGCTCGAGCAGTACTTC.

V gene TRBV29-1 combines with J gene TRBJ1-1, with 7 bases lining up with TRBD1. Germline loops: CDR1 SQVTM, CDR2 ANQGSEA. The V gene end was trimmed by 5 bases and the J gene end by 0 bases; junction bases not matched to a gene: 6. The CDR3 extends over 14 amino acids. DNA of the CDR3: TGCAGCGTTCAGGGGGGATCAATGAACACTGAAGCTTTCTTT. Its translation is CSVQGGSMNTEAFF. The variable domain in full, with the rest retrieved from reference TRBV29-1 and TRBJ1-1, is SAVISQKPSRDICQRGTSLTIQCQVDSQVTMMFWYRQQPGQSLTLIATANQGSEATYESGFVIDKFPISRPNLTFSTLTVSNMSPEDSSIYLCSVQGGSMNTEAFFGQGTRLTVV.

V gene TRBV7-9 combines with J gene TRBJ1-2, with 8 bases that match TRBD1. CDR3 length: 14 amino acids. V was pared by 0 bases and J by 5 bases, with 2 bases of the junction left unmatched. The germline CDR1 and CDR2 sequences are SEHNR and FQNEAQ (reference sequence). The CDR3 DNA reads as TGTGCCAGCAGCTTAGCCGGGACAGGTTATGGCTACACCTTC. Amino acids: CASSLAGTGYGYTF.

The chain is built from TRBV21-1 and TRBJ2-7; TRBD1 was called by the table and not checked on the DNA. TRBV21-1 is an annotated pseudogene. The CDR3 spans 17 residues. CDR3 bases: TGTGCCAGCAGCTCCCAATTTTCCAGGGGGCCTAACTACGAGCAGTACTTC. This codes for CASSSQFSRGPNYEQYF.

The V and J genes are TRBV4-1 and TRBJ2-5; D remains ambiguous. Germline CDR1 MGHRA, CDR2 YSYEKL. Trimming removed 0 bases at V and 5 bases at J, with 10 bases between. The CDR3 contains 14 residues. The CDR3 loop is CASSQDTARETQYF. DNA for the CDR3: TGCGCCAGCAGCCAAGATACAGCTCGGGAGACCCAGTACTTC.

The chain has TRBV4-1 and TRBJ2-7, with 7 bases identical to TRBD2. The CDR3 spans 15 residues. V gave up 2 bases and J gave up 2 bases; unmatched junction bases: 6. CDR1 and CDR2 from the germline V gene are MGHRA and YSYEKL. The CDR3 sequence: CASSQWASGTYEQYF. CDR3 DNA sequence: TGCGCCAGCAGCCAATGGGCTAGCGGCACCTACGAGCAGTACTTC.

The V gene is TRBV19, the J gene TRBJ1-5; 8 nucleotides align to TRBD1. The junction had 2 bases not matched to a gene; V was cut back by 4 bases and J by 0 bases. Germline CDR1 and CDR2: LNHDA and SQIVND (reference sequence). The CDR3 spans 15 residues. For the CDR3, the DNA is TGTGCCAGTAGTAGGGGACAGGTTAGCAATCAGCCCCAGCATTTT. Amino acid sequence: CASSRGQVSNQPQHF.

The chain combines TRBV6-1 with TRBJ1-1; D call uncertain. V was trimmed by 2 bases and J by 5 bases, leaving 6 bases between them. The CDR3 has 12 residues. Germline assignment: CDR1 MNHNS and CDR2 SASEGT. The CDR3 sequence is CASSEHKTEAFF. CDR3 nucleotide sequence: TGTGCCAGCAGTGAACACAAGACTGAAGCTTTCTTT.

The chain couples TRBV24-1 to TRBJ2-7, with 7 positions matching TRBD1. Germline V gene data show CDR1 as KGHDR and CDR2 as SFDVKD. With V trimmed by 2 bases and J by 3 bases, 6 bases remained unmatched. CDR3 length: 15 amino acids. The CDR3 loop reads CATSDSEGAIYEQYF. The CDR3 DNA sequence: TGTGCCACCAGTGATTCCGAGGGGGCTATCTACGAGCAGTACTTC.

The chain recombines TRBV5-4 with TRBJ2-2; D might be TRBD1 (6 bases). CDR1 SGHNT and CDR2 YYREEE come from the germline V gene (reference sequence). The length of the CDR3 is 14 residues. V lost 0 bases and J lost 4, with 7 bases in between. The CDR3 region has the DNA TGTGCCAGCAGCTTGGAAGGGGGCACCGGGGAGCTGTTTTTT. This gives the protein CASSLEGGTGELFF.

The chain combines TRBV6-5 with TRBJ2-1, with D possibly matching TRBD2 (5 bases). The CDR3 extends over 15 amino acids. Looked up from germline, CDR1 is MNHEY and CDR2 is SVGAGI. V was pared by 8 bases and J by 0 bases, with 14 bases between. CDR3 sequence reads: CASGPAASSYNEQFF. The CDR3 DNA is TGTGCCAGCGGGCCAGCGGCGAGCTCCTACAATGAGCAGTTCTTC.

This clone was seen a handful of times. This chain uses TRBV5-1 with TRBJ2-2; the match to TRBD1 covers 8 bases. V was pared by 3 bases and J by 4 bases, with 5 bases of the junction left unmatched. The germline V gene has CDR1 SGHRS and CDR2 YFSETQ. The CDR3 loop spans 15 amino acids. Here the CDR3 DNA reads TGCGCCAGCAGCTCCCTACAGGGGGGCACCGGGGAGCTGTTTTTT. Amino acids: CASSSLQGGTGELFF.

This clone was seen only a few times. The CDR3 protein is CASRRQGGGELFF. In nucleotides, the CDR3 is TGTGCCAGCAGACGACAGGGTGGCGGGGAGCTGTTTTTT. This chain joins TRBV13 and TRBJ2-2; 7 bases align to TRBD1. The V gene end was trimmed by 6 bases and the J gene end by 7 bases; junction bases not matched to a gene: 5. CDR3 length: 13 residues. CDR1 PRHDT and CDR2 FYEKMQ come from the germline V gene (reference sequence).

The chain couples TRBV5-5 to TRBJ1-6, with D possibly TRBD1 on 5 matching bases. V lost 4 bases to trimming and J lost 10 bases, with 18 bases between them. Germline CDR1 and CDR2: SGHKS and YYEKEE (reference sequence). The CDR3 loop spans 15 amino acids. DNA for the CDR3: TGTGCCAGCAGCCGTGGCAGGGCTTTGGAATCACCCCTCCACTTT. It yields the protein CASSRGRALESPLHF.